This entry lists 18 T cell receptor beta chains sequenced from one sample in a study of blood T cell repertoires in COVID-19. Sequencing was performed with immunoSEQ multiplex PCR; in TCRdb, only in-frame clones are kept and a portion is missing. The table lists 200,000 to 250,000 clones, 84% of them singletons, with roughly 7.8% in the top ten. Material for sequencing was peripheral blood. The receptors come from a woman older than 75 with COVID-19, enrolled during active disease.

The chain links TRBV2 to TRBJ1-5; 9 positions agree with TRBD1. Looked up from germline, CDR1 is SNHLY and CDR2 is FYNNEI. V dropped 5 bases and J dropped 6; count of bases not matched to a gene: 8. The CDR3 totals 15 residues. CDR3 coding DNA: TGTGCCAGCAGTTGGGCGGGACAGGGAGTTCAGCCCCAGCATTTT. Translating gives CASSWAGQGVQPQHF.

The J gene is TRBJ2-7, the V gene TRBV5-1; 7 nucleotides agree with TRBD2. The CDR3 consists of 15 residues. Looked up from germline, CDR1 is SGHRS and CDR2 is YFSETQ. V lost 1 base, J lost 7 bases, and 11 bases stayed unmatched. The DNA for the CDR3 is TGCGCCAGCAGCTTGAACGCGGGAGCTGGGGGGGAGCAGTACTTC. Translated, it gives CASSLNAGAGGEQYF.

This clone showed up just a few times. This rearrangement joins TRBV10-3 to TRBJ1-6, with TRBD1 matching 7 bases. Germline-derived CDR1 and CDR2 are ENHRY and SYGVKD. The junction had 4 bases not matched to a gene; V was cut back by 0 bases and J by 8 bases. The CDR3 sequence is 15 residues long. CDR3 DNA sequence: TGTGCCATCAGTGAGTCTGGGACAGATCATTCACCCCTCCACTTT. Encoded protein: CAISESGTDHSPLHF.

The gene calls are TRBV18 and TRBJ2-1, with TRBD2 identical over 8 bases. The germline gives CDR1 KGHSH, CDR2 LQKENI. V shed 6 bases, J shed 2 bases, and the junction held 6 bases outside the gene matches. The CDR3 covers 15 residues. Written as DNA, the CDR3 is TGTGCCAGCTCTTGGGCGGGAGGCCCCTACAATGAGCAGTTCTTC. The encoded protein is CASSWAGGPYNEQFF.

The gene calls are TRBV7-3 and TRBJ2-5; 8 bases are a match to TRBD2. This CDR3 region has 15 residues. Germline CDR1 SGHTA, CDR2 FQGTGA. V trimming: 5 bases; J trimming: 4 bases; junction bases outside the gene matches: 9. This CDR3 reads CASSISGLVAETQYF. CDR3 bases: TGTGCCAGCAGCATCTCGGGACTAGTCGCAGAGACCCAGTACTTC.

The V gene is TRBV5-5, the J gene TRBJ1-4, with D perhaps TRBD1 (6 bases). Germline CDR1 SGHKS, CDR2 YYEKEE (reference sequence). V was pared by 4 bases and J by 6 bases, with 13 bases between. CDR3 size: 14 residues. CDR3 bases: TGTGCCAGCAGCCGGCAGGGGAGAGATGAAAAACTGTTTTTT. Amino acid sequence: CASSRQGRDEKLFF.

The chain couples TRBV5-1 to TRBJ2-3; D gene unclear. This CDR3 is 14 amino acids long. Germline-derived CDR1 and CDR2 are SGHRS and YFSETQ. V dropped 0 bases and J dropped 0 bases, with 5 bases sitting between them. DNA for the CDR3: TGCGCCAGCAGCTTGGAGACTAGCACAGATACGCAGTATTTT. Translating gives CASSLETSTDTQYF.

The V and J genes are TRBV9 and TRBJ1-1; the D gene is possibly TRBD1 (6 bases). CDR1 is SGDLS, CDR2 YYNGEE, per germline. V lost 4 bases and J lost 6, with 16 bases in between. The CDR3 sequence is 14 residues long. CDR3 nucleotide sequence: TGTGCCAGCAGCCGACAGGATTTCAGCCCTGAAGCTTTCTTT. Translating it yields CASSRQDFSPEAFF.

V is TRBV3-1 (or the pseudogene TRBV3-2) and J is TRBJ2-7; 10 bases fit TRBD2. The CDR3 contains 14 residues. CDR1 is LGHDT, CDR2 YNNKEL, per germline (reference sequence). With V trimmed by 4 bases and J by 4 bases, 4 bases remained unmatched. CDR3 sequence: CASSPGLAKYEQYF. CDR3 in DNA: TGTGCCAGCAGCCCGGGACTAGCGAAATACGAGCAGTACTTC.

This sequence joins TRBV3-1 (or the pseudogene TRBV3-2) and TRBJ1-2, with D perhaps TRBD1 (6 bases). The CDR3 consists of 15 residues. Germline V gene sequence: CDR1 LGHDT, CDR2 YNNKEL (reference sequence). Trimming shortened V by 2 bases and J by 8 bases, and 18 bases separated the two germline ends. The CDR3 is CASSQISGTPSGYTF. CDR3 bases: TGTGCCAGCAGCCAAATTTCCGGGACACCAAGCGGCTACACCTTC.

The genes are TRBV6-5 and TRBJ1-1; the match to TRBD1 covers 9 bases. Trimming cost V 6 bases and J 3 bases; bases outside gene matches: 8. The CDR3 extends over 15 amino acids. CDR1 MNHEY and CDR2 SVGAGI come from the germline V gene. The CDR3 DNA follows: TGTGCCAGCAGAAGGGACAGGGCAGAGGACACTGAAGCTTTCTTT. Protein: CASRRDRAEDTEAFF.

The rearrangement uses TRBV5-1 and TRBJ1-2; TRBD1 matches at 10 bases. Per germline, CDR1 SGHRS and CDR2 YFSETQ. The CDR3 runs 15 residues. V trimming: 2 bases; J trimming: 6 bases; junction bases outside the gene matches: 7. The CDR3 nucleotides read TGCGCCAGCAGCTTAGGTTTTGGGACAGGGGATGGCTACACCTTC. It specifies CASSLGFGTGDGYTF.

V is TRBV15 and J is TRBJ1-5, with a weak D call TRBD1 (6 bases). The germline gives CDR1 LNHNV, CDR2 YYDKDF (reference sequence). V was shortened by 4 bases and J by 4 bases, with 8 bases between the two germline ends. This CDR3 region has 13 residues. Written as DNA, the CDR3 is TGTGCCACCAGCATCAGGGGAAATCAGCCCCAGCATTTT. Its protein product is CATSIRGNQPQHF. Variable domain in full (rest from reference TRBV15 and TRBJ1-5): DAMVIQNPRYQVTQFGKPVTLSCSQTLNHNVMYWYQQKSSQAPKLLFHYYDKDFNNEADTPDNFQSRRPNTSFCFLDIRSPGLGDTAMYLCATSIRGNQPQHFGDGTRLSIL.

This clone was counted between two and nine times. CDR3 region: CASKRDLGDTQYF. The CDR3 nucleotides read TGCGCCAGCAAGCGGGATTTGGGAGATACGCAGTATTTT. The V and J genes are TRBV5-1 and TRBJ2-3; TRBD2 aligns across 7 bases. CDR1 SGHRS and CDR2 YFSETQ come from the germline V gene. This CDR3 is built from 13 residues. V shed 6 bases and J 5 bases; nucleotides not matched to a gene: 6.

The sample holds a few counts of this clone. The chain recombines TRBV11-2 with TRBJ2-2; 7 nucleotides match TRBD1. The CDR3 sequence is 12 residues long. V gave up 4 bases and J gave up 13 bases; unmatched junction bases: 6. Germline V gene data show CDR1 as SGHAT and CDR2 as FQNNGV. CDR3 residues: CASSSRGLGLFF. The CDR3 nucleotides read TGTGCCAGCAGCTCAAGGGGGCTTGGGCTGTTTTTT.

The V gene is TRBV5-6, the J gene TRBJ2-7, with D possibly being TRBD1 (6 bases). The germline CDR1 and CDR2 sequences are SGHDT and YYEEEE. The CDR3 sequence is 14 residues long. Trimming removed 0 bases from V and 7 bases from J, with 14 bases in between. DNA for the CDR3: TGTGCCAGCAGCTTGGACAGGGCGGCGTGGGAGCAGTACTTC. It yields the protein CASSLDRAAWEQYF.

The rearrangement uses TRBV3-1 (or the pseudogene TRBV3-2) and TRBJ1-1, with a tentative D call TRBD1 (6 bases). This CDR3 is 16 amino acids long. CDR1 is LGHDT and CDR2 is YNNKEL in the germline V gene (reference sequence). The germline V and J ends were trimmed by 2 bases and 1 base, with 14 bases remaining between them. The CDR3 region has the DNA TGTGCCAGCAGCCAAAACAGGGTGAGGAGGAACACTGAAGCTTTCTTT. This translates into CASSQNRVRRNTEAFF.

The chain links TRBV19 to TRBJ1-3; maybe TRBD1 (6 bases). V was cut by 8 bases and J by 3 bases, with 17 bases left in between. CDR1 is LNHDA, CDR2 SQIVND, per germline (reference sequence). The CDR3 spans 15 residues. DNA for the CDR3: TGTGCCAGTCGGGGGGCGCCCATACGTGGAAACACCATATATTTT. It is translated as CASRGAPIRGNTIYF.